This TCR beta chain was sequenced for a study of radiotherapy plus CTLA-4 blockade in lung cancer. In germline, CDR1 is SEHNR, CDR2 FQNEAQ (reference sequence). The CDR3 contains 12 residues. Trimming shortened V by 5 bases and J by 5 bases, and 9 bases separated the two germline ends. The method was immunoSEQ multiplex PCR; TCRdb's version includes in-frame clones alone and lacks a portion of them. The table records under 55,000 clones, more than 65% of them present only once. This clone was detected only once. This receptor was identified in a human donor with non-small cell lung cancer who had a partial response to radiotherapy plus ipilimumab. The chain couples TRBV7-9 to TRBJ2-5; tentative D call: TRBD1 (6 bases). Here the sequenced sample was peripheral blood, taken from a patient treated with radiotherapy plus ipilimumab. The CDR3 is CASSNRAETQYF. In DNA form, the CDR3 reads TGTGCCAGCAGCAACAGGGCGGAGACCCAGTACTTC.